The 28 T cell receptor beta chains given below trace back to one sample, sequenced in a study of blood T cells in healthy people across ages. Sample-barcoded 5' priming and a J-beta primer mix drove a second PCR of roughly 6 to 12 cycles. From the 5' RACE reads, TCRdb called clonotypes with MiXCR, one entry per CDR3 protein. The sample has 650,000 to 1,000,000 distinct CDR3 sequences; 30% to 45% are singletons. Sequenced sample: blood. The receptors here all came from a man between 18 and 35 years old in good health.

The chain is built from TRBV12-3 or TRBV12-4 and TRBJ1-2, with 9 bases fitting TRBD1. This CDR3 is 14 amino acids long. V was clipped by 8 bases and J by 6 bases; unmatched bases: 10. CDR3 DNA sequence: TGTGCCAGCTGGGGGGGACAGGGACGCGATGGCTACACCTTC. Amino acid sequence: CASWGGQGRDGYTF.

A word on this clonotype: One end of the junction fails to match germline, which may point to a read error. The V and J genes are TRBV29-1 and TRBJ2-1, with 9 bases matching TRBD1. CDR1 is SQVTM and CDR2 is ANQGSEA in the germline V gene. This CDR3 region has 14 residues. This CDR3 is CSGGGTGTYNERFF. As DNA, the CDR3 is TGCAGCGGTGGGGGGACAGGGACCTACAATGAGCGGTTCTTC.

Only a few counts were recorded for this clonotype. The V and J genes are TRBV6-5 and TRBJ2-3, with 9 bases fitting TRBD2. CDR1 is MNHEY, CDR2 SVGAGI, per germline. Unmatched junction bases numbered 14, after V lost 3 bases and J lost 1 base. This CDR3 region has 19 residues. In nucleotides, the CDR3 is TGTGCCAGCAGTTATAAGTCTAGCGGGGTGACAGTGGGCACAGATACGCAGTATTTT. It translates to CASSYKSSGVTVGTDTQYF.

Only one count was recorded for this clonotype. The chain joins TRBV6-2 or TRBV6-3 to TRBJ2-4; possibly TRBD1 for D (5 bases). V was pared by 7 bases and J by 1 base, with 20 bases between. The CDR3 spans 17 residues. CDR1 and CDR2 from the germline V gene are MNHEY and SVGEGT. The CDR3 DNA reads as TGTGCCAGCAAACTCGACCAGGGCAGCAAGGCCAAAAACATTCAGTACTTC. Protein: CASKLDQGSKAKNIQYF.

The chain employs TRBV29-1 and TRBJ2-3; D gene unclear. This CDR3 is built from 17 residues. Looked up from germline, CDR1 is SQVTM and CDR2 is ANQGSEA. V lost 3 bases and J lost 1, with 20 bases in between. CDR3 amino acids: CSVDRLLGLWGTDTQYF. Here the CDR3 DNA reads TGCAGCGTTGATAGGCTGCTGGGCCTCTGGGGCACAGATACGCAGTATTTT.

This clonotype came up a few times. The chain carries TRBV4-3 and TRBJ2-2, with 12 bases matching TRBD2. V was pared by 1 base and J by 2 bases, with 5 bases of the junction left unmatched. This CDR3 contains 18 residues. The germline gives CDR1 LGHNA, CDR2 YSLEER. The CDR3 nucleotides read TGCGCCAGCAGCCAAGGACTAGCGGGGGCCACAAACACCGGGGAGCTGTTTTTT. Translation gives CASSQGLAGATNTGELFF.

The J gene is TRBJ1-1, the V gene TRBV12-3 or TRBV12-4; D not resolved. Trimming stripped 1 base from V and 5 bases from J, with 11 bases between. CDR3 length: 14 amino acids. The CDR3 nucleotides are TGTGCCAGCAGTTTAGGAGGGCCCCGGACTGAAGCTTTCTTT. Its translation is CASSLGGPRTEAFF.

This clonotype was seen only a few times. The chain couples TRBV9 to TRBJ2-1; D is tentatively TRBD1 or TRBD2 (5 bases each). The V and J ends lost 0 bases and 0 bases respectively, with 10 bases between them. Germline V lookup: CDR1 SGDLS, CDR2 YYNGEE. The CDR3 length is 16 residues. The DNA of the CDR3 is TGTGCCAGCAGCGTAGCGGGACGGAACTCCTACAATGAGCAGTTCTTC. Its protein product is CASSVAGRNSYNEQFF.

The chain is built from TRBV9 and TRBJ2-3, with 8 bases lining up with TRBD2. V lost 0 bases and J lost 6; bases outside the gene matches: 3. Germline V CDR1 and CDR2: SGDLS, YYNGEE. The CDR3 extends over 14 amino acids. CDR3 coding DNA: TGTGCCAGCAGCGTAGCGGGGGGGCCCGATACGCAGTATTTT. Encoded protein: CASSVAGGPDTQYF.

The CDR3 reads CASSARTVSYNEQFF. CDR3 nucleotides: TGCGCCAGCAGCGCCCGGACAGTTTCCTACAATGAGCAGTTCTTC. The chain couples TRBV5-1 to TRBJ2-1; D possibly corresponds to TRBD1 (6 bases). Germline-derived CDR1 and CDR2 are SGHRS and YFSETQ. V lost 4 bases, J lost 1 base, and 12 bases lay in between. The CDR3 has 15 residues.

The rearrangement joins TRBV27 to TRBJ1-6, with a possible D match to TRBD1 (6 bases). CDR1 and CDR2 from the germline V gene are MNHEY and SMNVEV (reference sequence). CDR3 length: 16 residues. The V end was cut by 2 bases, the J end by 12 bases, with 20 bases between. CDR3 coding DNA: TGTGCCAGCAGTTTAATCCCAGGGGCCACCACTGGACCCCTCCACTTT. This codes for CASSLIPGATTGPLHF.

Remarks on this clonotype: At one end, the junction sequence differs from germline, possibly due to a read error. The rearrangement uses TRBV3-1 and TRBJ2-3, with TRBD2 as a possible D gene (6 bases). This CDR3 is built from 15 residues. The germline V gene has CDR1 LGHDT and CDR2 YNNKEL (reference sequence). The CDR3 DNA reads as TGTGCCGGCAGCCAAGGAGGGCCTAGCACAGATACGCAGTATTTT. Encoded protein: CAGSQGGPSTDTQYF.

This chain joins TRBV29-1 and TRBJ1-1, with no clear D. Germline lookup yields CDR1 SQVTM and CDR2 ANQGSEA. V lost 3 bases, J lost 1 base, and 6 bases lay in between. The CDR3 totals 12 residues. In DNA form, the CDR3 reads TGCAGCGTTGATTTCGGGAACACTGAAGCTTTCTTT. Amino acids: CSVDFGNTEAFF.

The V and J genes are TRBV5-1 and TRBJ2-6; a weak D match, TRBD1 (5 bases). The CDR3 is 15 residues long. Germline V CDR1 and CDR2: SGHRS, YFSETQ. The V end lost 4 bases, the J end lost 4 bases, and 12 bases lay between the germline ends. The CDR3 loop reads CASSTQGLGANVLTF. CDR3 DNA: TGCGCCAGCAGCACTCAGGGTTTGGGGGCCAACGTCCTGACTTTC.

The rearrangement links TRBV7-2 to TRBJ2-7; D may be TRBD1 (6 bases). CDR3 size: 15 residues. Trimming cost V 3 bases and J 1 base, with 13 bases left between them. Germline loops: CDR1 SGHTA, CDR2 FQGNSA. DNA for the CDR3: TGTGCCAGCAGCTTCCCCGGGACACTTTCCTACGAGCAGTACTTC. It encodes CASSFPGTLSYEQYF.

This clonotype was seen ten or more times. The CDR3 region is CASSSGVSYNEQFF. The CDR3, as DNA: TGTGCCAGCAGCTCGGGAGTCTCCTACAATGAGCAGTTCTTC. The rearrangement uses TRBV7-2 and TRBJ2-1, with D tentatively TRBD2 (6 bases). V was trimmed by 4 bases and J by 0 bases, leaving 7 bases between them. In germline, CDR1 is SGHTA, CDR2 FQGNSA. There are 14 residues in the CDR3.

In this sample, this clonotype turned up once. This chain connects TRBV28 to TRBJ2-7; 8 bases are shared with TRBD2. The end of the DNA fits TRBJ2-5 better, so the J call may be wrong. CDR1 and CDR2 (germline): MDHEN, SYDVKM. This CDR3 spans 15 amino acids. This CDR3 reads CASSSPWIAGETQYF. The CDR3 coding sequence is TGTGCCAGCAGTTCCCCCTGGATAGCGGGGGAGACCCAGTACTTC.

This clonotype occurred a few times. The chain is built from TRBV4-1 and TRBJ1-2; perhaps TRBD1 as D (6 bases). V lost 0 bases, J lost 4 bases, and 15 bases lay in between. The germline gives CDR1 MGHRA, CDR2 YSYEKL. The CDR3 is made up of 16 amino acids. The CDR3 reads CASSQDPADRFYGYTF. CDR3 in DNA: TGCGCCAGCAGCCAAGACCCGGCCGACAGGTTCTATGGCTACACCTTC.

This clonotype was found a few times. The J gene is TRBJ1-2, the V gene TRBV7-2; 7 nucleotides line up with TRBD1. The V segment lost 1 base and the J segment 4 bases; nucleotides outside the gene matches: 6. CDR1 is SGHTA and CDR2 is FQGNSA in the germline V gene. The CDR3 contains 15 residues. CDR3 coding DNA: TGTGCCAGCAGCTTAGGACAGGGTGGTACCTATGGCTACACCTTC. This gives the protein CASSLGQGGTYGYTF.

This clonotype was observed many times. This chain uses TRBV19 with TRBJ1-2, with TRBD1 as a possible D gene (6 bases). The length of the CDR3 is 15 residues. CDR1 LNHDA and CDR2 SQIVND come from the germline V gene (reference sequence). V lost 7 bases and J 2 bases, leaving 17 bases between the germline ends. The CDR3 here is CASNPQGGPNYGYTF. The CDR3 DNA is TGTGCCAGTAATCCACAGGGAGGCCCCAACTATGGCTACACCTTC.

This chain joins TRBV20-1 and TRBJ2-3; weak D call: TRBD1 (5 bases). V gave up 3 bases and J gave up 1 base, with 23 bases separating them. Per the germline V gene, CDR1 is DFQATT and CDR2 is SNEGSKA (reference sequence). This CDR3 contains 18 residues. CDR3 in DNA: TGCAGTGCTAGCCTCCTTTCGCGGACAAGACTCGGCACAGATACGCAGTATTTT. The encoded protein is CSASLLSRTRLGTDTQYF.

A word on this clonotype: The junction departs from germline at one end; a sequencing error may be responsible. The rearrangement links TRBV7-3 to TRBJ2-2; tentative D call: TRBD2 (5 bases). Germline CDR1 SGHTA, CDR2 FQGTGA. CDR3 size: 13 residues. CDR3 in DNA: TGTGCCAGCAGCTTAAATGGGCCCGGGGAACTGTTTTTT. Translated, it gives CASSLNGPGELFF.

J is TRBJ2-5 and V is TRBV24-1; 10 bases align to TRBD1. Germline V gene sequence: CDR1 KGHDR, CDR2 SFDVKD. V trimming: 0 bases; J trimming: 4 bases; junction bases outside the gene matches: 1. This CDR3 contains 15 residues. CDR3 region: CATSDLGQGVETQYF. The CDR3 nucleotides read TGTGCCACCAGTGATTTGGGACAGGGGGTAGAGACCCAGTACTTC.

The sample holds a few counts of this clonotype. This chain connects TRBV5-6 to TRBJ1-2, with D possibly matching TRBD1 (5 bases). In germline, CDR1 is SGHDT, CDR2 YYEEEE. The CDR3 extends over 15 amino acids. V gave up 4 bases and J gave up 8 bases, with 21 bases separating them. CDR3 residues: CASSLKGTPKRGYTF. The CDR3 bases are TGTGCCAGCAGCCTAAAGGGGACCCCCAAGAGGGGCTACACCTTC.

For this clonotype: One base away lies a much larger clone, so this may be a sequencing read error. This chain joins TRBV27 and TRBJ2-1; weak D call: TRBD2 (5 bases). V shed 0 bases and J shed 4 bases, with 10 bases lying between them. There are 15 residues in the CDR3. Germline lookup yields CDR1 MNHEY and CDR2 SMNVEV (reference sequence). This chain's CDR3 is CASSLSAPGYNEQFF. CDR3 bases: TGTGCCAGCAGTTTATCAGCCCCGGGGTACAATGAGCAGTTCTTC.

The chain is built from TRBV14 and TRBJ2-7; tentatively, D is TRBD2 (5 bases). Germline CDR1 SGHDN, CDR2 FVKESK. The CDR3 length is 13 residues. V lost 2 bases and J 7 bases, leaving 12 bases between the germline ends. CDR3 nucleotides: TGTGCCAGCAGCCAACGGGGTAGTAATGAGCAGTACTTC. Translated, it gives CASSQRGSNEQYF.

This clonotype was found a few times. This rearrangement joins TRBV7-2 to TRBJ1-2; D might be TRBD1 (5 bases). The CDR3 length is 15 residues. The germline V gene encodes CDR1 SGHTA and CDR2 FQGNSA. Trimming took off 5 bases at V and 7 bases at J, with 20 bases between the two ends. CDR3 region: CASSPPGPRALGYTF. CDR3 DNA sequence: TGTGCCAGCAGCCCCCCGGGACCGCGGGCCCTTGGCTACACCTTC.

The chain couples TRBV14 to TRBJ2-7; no reliable D call. CDR1 SGHDN and CDR2 FVKESK come from the germline V gene. V dropped 1 base and J dropped 7 bases, with 17 bases sitting between them. This CDR3 is 15 amino acids long. The CDR3 sequence: CASSQVKQYHNEQYF. DNA for the CDR3: TGTGCCAGCAGCCAAGTAAAACAATACCACAATGAGCAGTACTTC. The complete variable domain, with remaining parts taken from reference TRBV14 and TRBJ2-7, reads EAGVTQFPSHSVIEKGQTVTLRCDPISGHDNLYWYRRVMGKEIKFLLHFVKESKQDESGMPNNRFLAERTGGTYSTLKVQPAELEDSGVYFCASSQVKQYHNEQYFGPGTRLTVT.